These T cell receptor beta chains were read from a single sample in a study of early T cells in non-severe SARS-CoV-2 infection. MiXCR, run by TCRdb on the 5' RACE reads, gives a single entry per CDR3 protein. The sample includes tens of thousands of distinct CDR3 sequences, 10% to 15% seen only once; the top ten take 2.5% to 3%. Material: whole blood, obtained at baseline. The receptors were gathered from an adult who was a healthcare worker with PCR-confirmed SARS-CoV-2 infection or an uninfected control (not recorded which). Each CDR3 is given with its conserved first and last residue. Each record gives: CDR3 DNA, CDR3 protein, V gene, clone size, D gene, J gene. A D gene is named only where the DNA matches it firmly. For some rows the clone size is stated as once, few or many, or as a class when expanded; others skip it.

TGTGCCAGCAGTTGGTCTGCCTATGAGCAGTACTTC,CASSWSAYEQYF,TRBV28,few,.,TRBJ2-7
TGTGCCAGCTCATCCATTTCGGGGGATGAAAAACTGTTTTTT,CASSSISGDEKLFF,TRBV18,few,.,TRBJ1-4
TGTGCCAGCAGCTTAATGGACGCGAACACCGGGGAGCTGTTTTTT,CASSLMDANTGELFF,TRBV7-3,many,.,TRBJ2-2
TGTGCCAGCAGTGACCAACGGGTCAGGGGGGTTCAGTACTTC,CASSDQRVRGVQYF,TRBV2,.,.,TRBJ2-4
TGTGCCAGCAGTAGCCTAGCCAAAAACATTCAGTACTTC,CASSSLAKNIQYF,TRBV28,.,.,TRBJ2-4
TGTGCCAGCAGCCTGGGGGGTTCACAAGAGACCCAGTACTTC,CASSLGGSQETQYF,TRBV6-6,few,.,TRBJ2-5
TGTGCCAGCAGGGAGCACAGGGGTACTAATGAAAAACTGTTTTTT,CASREHRGTNEKLFF,TRBV6-2/TRBV6-3,.,TRBD1,TRBJ1-4
TGTGCCAGCAGCTTACACGTCTCCCAGGGAACCGGGGAGCTGTTTTTT,CASSLHVSQGTGELFF,TRBV11-2,few,.,TRBJ2-2
TGTGCCACCAGCAGTAGTGGCAACAATGAGCAGTTCTTC,CATSSSGNNEQFF,TRBV15,.,.,TRBJ2-1
TGCAGCGTTGGTGCGTACAATGAGCAGTTCTTC,CSVGAYNEQFF,TRBV29-1,.,.,TRBJ2-1
TGTGCCAGTAGTATAGCCGGGAGCGGGGAGCAGTTCTTC,CASSIAGSGEQFF,TRBV19,.,.,TRBJ2-1
TGTGCCAGCAGTTTGGTAAAACCCCGAGGCTACGAGCAGTACTTC,CASSLVKPRGYEQYF,TRBV5-8,many,.,TRBJ2-7
TGTGCCAGCAGCCAGTACCGGCGGGGGGGCTCCTACAATGAGCAGTTCTTC,CASSQYRRGGSYNEQFF,TRBV14,few,TRBD2,TRBJ2-1
TGTGCCAGCAGCCAAGTTATACCGGGAAACACCATATATTTT,CASSQVIPGNTIYF,TRBV3-2,few,.,TRBJ1-3
TGTGCCAGCAGTTATGGGGGCGGACTAGCGGGAGGGAATGAGCAGTTCTTC,CASSYGGGLAGGNEQFF,TRBV6-2/TRBV6-3,many,TRBD2,TRBJ2-1
TGTGCCAGCAGCGACGGACAGAGCCTAGCTTTCTTT,CASSDGQSLAFF,TRBV7-9,.,.,TRBJ1-1
TGTGCCAGCAGCTCCCTAGTGGCGGATACGCAGTATTTT,CASSSLVADTQYF,TRBV7-9,few,.,TRBJ2-3
TGTGCCAGCAATCGCGAGGGGTATGGCTACACCTTC,CASNREGYGYTF,TRBV28,few,.,TRBJ1-2
TGTGCCAGCAGTCCCGTAGCGGGAGGCTACAATGAGCAGTTCTTC,CASSPVAGGYNEQFF,TRBV7-2,.,TRBD2,TRBJ2-1
TGTGCCAGCAGCGTAGGGAGTTTTGAGCAGTTCTTC,CASSVGSFEQFF,TRBV9,.,.,TRBJ2-1
TGTGCCCCTGGAGGGGTGGTAGAGACCCAGTACTTC,CAPGGVVETQYF,TRBV6-5,few,.,TRBJ2-5
TGTGCCAGCAGCGTAGACGGGAGGCCAAACAATGAGCAGTTCTTC,CASSVDGRPNNEQFF,TRBV9,.,TRBD2,TRBJ2-1
TGCAGTGCTAGAGGGGGGCCCCGGGAGGGCCGAGGCACAGATACGCAGTATTTT,CSARGGPREGRGTDTQYF,TRBV20-1,.,TRBD2,TRBJ2-3
TGCAGTGCTAGCGGGAGGGCGAGTAATTACGAGCAGTACTTC,CSASGRASNYEQYF,TRBV20-1,.,TRBD2,TRBJ2-7
TGTGCCAGCAGCTTGCTGGACAGGGAGTACAATGAGCAGTTCTTC,CASSLLDREYNEQFF,TRBV5-5,.,TRBD1,TRBJ2-1
TGTGCCAGCTCCCCGCCGGGCTCCCTCCCTTACGAGCAGTACTTC,CASSPPGSLPYEQYF,TRBV18,few,.,TRBJ2-7
TGTGCCAGCAGTTCGGCGGGAGGGCCCTCTGAGACCCAGTACTTC,CASSSAGGPSETQYF,TRBV28,few,TRBD2,TRBJ2-5
TGTGCCAGCAGCTTGAGTGGGGTCCAACAGCCCCAGCATTTT,CASSLSGVQQPQHF,TRBV5-6,many,.,TRBJ1-5
TGCAGTGTTTCCCGCAGGCCAGACACCGGGGAGCTGTTTTTT,CSVSRRPDTGELFF,TRBV20-1,many,.,TRBJ2-2
TGCGCCAGCAGCTACCGGGACAGGGGGTCACCCCTCCACTTT,CASSYRDRGSPLHF,TRBV5-1,few,TRBD1,TRBJ1-6
TGTGCCAGCAGCTTGGGACGAACACCCTACGAGCAGTACTTC,CASSLGRTPYEQYF,TRBV7-2,few,.,TRBJ2-7
TGTGCCAGCAGCTCCCGACAGGCCGCTGAAGTTTTCTTT,CASSSRQAAEVFF,TRBV7-6,many,.,TRBJ1-1
TGTGCCACAAGGCACCGGAACACTGAAGCTTTCTTT,CATRHRNTEAFF,TRBV6-6,few,.,TRBJ1-1
TGTGCCATCAGTGAGTCTGGGGGGTTCGATCAGCCCCAGCATTTT,CAISESGGFDQPQHF,TRBV10-3,few,.,TRBJ1-5
TGTGCCAGCGATAGCCAGGTAGAGCGCGCCCTCTACGAGCAGTACTTC,CASDSQVERALYEQYF,TRBV2,few,.,TRBJ2-7
TGTGCCAGCAGTGAAACAGGACAGGGATTATCGAACACTGAAGCTTTCTTT,CASSETGQGLSNTEAFF,TRBV25-1,few,TRBD1,TRBJ1-1
TGTGCCAGCAGTTTACCCTACAGGGTGACGAACACCGGGGAGCTGTTTTTT,CASSLPYRVTNTGELFF,TRBV28,many,.,TRBJ2-2
TGTGCCAGCAGCCGGGACGGACAAATGGGTACGGACACCTTC,CASSRDGQMGTDTF,TRBV7-8,many,.,TRBJ1-2
TGTGCCAGCAGCTTTCGGGACAGAGCGGATACGCAGTATTTT,CASSFRDRADTQYF,TRBV7-2,few,TRBD1,TRBJ2-3
TGTGCCAGCAGTTTAAGTGGGACACTGAACACCGGGGAGCTGTTTTTT,CASSLSGTLNTGELFF,TRBV27,few,.,TRBJ2-2
TGTGCCAGCAGCTTAGAGGGGTCCACTGAAGCTTTCTTT,CASSLEGSTEAFF,TRBV11-2,.,.,TRBJ1-1
TGCGCCAGCAGCTTACTACCGGGACTAGATCACGAGCAGTACTTC,CASSLLPGLDHEQYF,TRBV5-1,.,TRBD2,TRBJ2-7
TGTGCCAGCAGCCTGTCTAGCGGGGGCACAGATACGCAGTATTTT,CASSLSSGGTDTQYF,TRBV7-6,few,TRBD2,TRBJ2-3
TGTGCCAGCAGCCCTGTACTAGCGGGAGGGCCGAATGAGCAGTTCTTC,CASSPVLAGGPNEQFF,TRBV7-3,many,TRBD2,TRBJ2-1
TGTGCCAGTAGTTCAAGCGGCACAACGGCGTTCTTC,CASSSSGTTAFF,TRBV19,once,.,TRBJ2-1
TGTGCCAGCAGTCAGGGACAGATAAATGAAAAACTGTTTTTT,CASSQGQINEKLFF,TRBV12-3/TRBV12-4,.,TRBD1,TRBJ1-4
TGTGCCAGCAGTCGGGACACCACAGATACGCAGTATTTT,CASSRDTTDTQYF,TRBV2,.,.,TRBJ2-3